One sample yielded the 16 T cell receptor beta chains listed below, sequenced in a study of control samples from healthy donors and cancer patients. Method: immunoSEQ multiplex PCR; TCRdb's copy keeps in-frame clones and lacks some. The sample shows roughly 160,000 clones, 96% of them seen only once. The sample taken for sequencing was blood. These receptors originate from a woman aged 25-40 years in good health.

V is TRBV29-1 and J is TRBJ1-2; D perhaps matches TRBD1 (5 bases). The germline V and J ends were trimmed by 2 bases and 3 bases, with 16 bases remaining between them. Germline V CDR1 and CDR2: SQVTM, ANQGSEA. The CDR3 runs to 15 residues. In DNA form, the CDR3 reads TGCAGCGTTGAACGGGCAGGGTCATTTGACTATGGCTACACCTTC. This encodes CSVERAGSFDYGYTF.

The CDR3, as DNA: TGTGCCAGTAGTATGCAGGACAGGGGACGCCGCAATCAGCCCCAGCATTTT. It yields the protein CASSMQDRGRRNQPQHF. The rearrangement links TRBV19 to TRBJ1-5; 9 bases fit TRBD1. CDR1 and CDR2 from the germline V gene are LNHDA and SQIVND (reference sequence). This CDR3 comprises 17 residues. The junction had 8 bases not matched to a gene; V was cut back by 3 bases and J by 2 bases.

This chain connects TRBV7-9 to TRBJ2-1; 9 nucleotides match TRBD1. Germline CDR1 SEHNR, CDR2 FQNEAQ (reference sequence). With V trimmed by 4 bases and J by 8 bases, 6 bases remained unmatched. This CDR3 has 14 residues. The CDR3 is CASSSPNRGHEQFF. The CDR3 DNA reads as TGTGCCAGCAGCTCTCCCAACAGGGGGCATGAGCAGTTCTTC.

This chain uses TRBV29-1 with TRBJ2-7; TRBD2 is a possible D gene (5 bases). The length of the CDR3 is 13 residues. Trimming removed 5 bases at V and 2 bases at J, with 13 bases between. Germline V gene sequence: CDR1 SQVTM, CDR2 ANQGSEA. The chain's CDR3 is CSVQKRLTYEQYF. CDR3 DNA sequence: TGCAGCGTTCAAAAGCGGTTAACCTACGAGCAGTACTTC.

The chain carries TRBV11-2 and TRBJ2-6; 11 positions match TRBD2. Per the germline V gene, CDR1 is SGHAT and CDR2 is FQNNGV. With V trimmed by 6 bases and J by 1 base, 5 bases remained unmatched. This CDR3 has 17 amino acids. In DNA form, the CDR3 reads TGTGCCAGCAGGATAGCGGGAGGGAGGTCTGGGGCCAACGTCCTGACTTTC. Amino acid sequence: CASRIAGGRSGANVLTF. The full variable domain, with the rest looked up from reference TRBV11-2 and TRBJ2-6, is EAGVAQSPRYKIIEKRQSVAFWCNPISGHATLYWYQQILGQGPKLLIQFQNNGVVDDSQLPKDRFSAERLKGVDSTLKIQPAKLEDSAVYLCASRIAGGRSGANVLTFGAGSRLTVL.

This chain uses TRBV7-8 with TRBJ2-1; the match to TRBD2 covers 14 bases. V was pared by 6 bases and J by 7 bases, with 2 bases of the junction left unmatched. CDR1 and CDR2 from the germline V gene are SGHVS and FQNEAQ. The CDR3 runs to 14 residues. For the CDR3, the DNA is TGTGCCAGCAGAAGACTAGCGGGGGGGAATGAGCAGTTCTTC. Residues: CASRRLAGGNEQFF.

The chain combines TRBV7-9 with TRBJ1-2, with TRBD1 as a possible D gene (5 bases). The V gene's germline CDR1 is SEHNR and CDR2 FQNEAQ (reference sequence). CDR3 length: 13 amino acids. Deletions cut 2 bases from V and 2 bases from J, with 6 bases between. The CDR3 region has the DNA TGTGCCAGCAGCTTACAGGGAAACTATGGCTACACCTTC. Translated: CASSLQGNYGYTF.

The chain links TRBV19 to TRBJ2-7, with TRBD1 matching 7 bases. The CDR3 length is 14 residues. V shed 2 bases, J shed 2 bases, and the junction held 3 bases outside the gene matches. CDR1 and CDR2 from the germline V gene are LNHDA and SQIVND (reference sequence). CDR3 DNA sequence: TGTGCCAGTAGTATAAAACAGGGGCCCTACGAGCAGTACTTC. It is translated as CASSIKQGPYEQYF.

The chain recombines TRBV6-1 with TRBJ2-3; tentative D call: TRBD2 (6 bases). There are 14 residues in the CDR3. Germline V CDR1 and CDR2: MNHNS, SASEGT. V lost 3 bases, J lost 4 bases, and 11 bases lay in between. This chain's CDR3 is CASSDTGGSDTQYF. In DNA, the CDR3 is TGTGCCAGCAGTGACACCGGGGGATCAGATACGCAGTATTTT.

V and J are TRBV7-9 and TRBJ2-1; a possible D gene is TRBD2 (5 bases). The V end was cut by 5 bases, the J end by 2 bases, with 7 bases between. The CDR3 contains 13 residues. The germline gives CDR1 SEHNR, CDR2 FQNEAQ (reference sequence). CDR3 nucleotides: TGTGCCAGCAGCGGACTCGCCTACAATGAGCAGTTCTTC. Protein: CASSGLAYNEQFF.

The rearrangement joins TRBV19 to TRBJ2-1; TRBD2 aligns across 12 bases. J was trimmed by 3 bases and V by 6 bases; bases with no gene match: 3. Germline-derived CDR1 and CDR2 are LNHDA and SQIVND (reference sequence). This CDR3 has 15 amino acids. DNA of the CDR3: TGTGCCAGTAGCGAGACTAGCGGGAGCTACAATGAGCAGTTCTTC. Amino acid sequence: CASSETSGSYNEQFF.

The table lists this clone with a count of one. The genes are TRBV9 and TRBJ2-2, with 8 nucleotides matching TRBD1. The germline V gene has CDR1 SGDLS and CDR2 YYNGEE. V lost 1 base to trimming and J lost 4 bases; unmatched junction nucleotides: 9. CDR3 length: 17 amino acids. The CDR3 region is CASSVHLRGRVTGELFF. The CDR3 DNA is TGTGCCAGCAGCGTACATCTCAGGGGGCGCGTCACCGGGGAGCTGTTTTTT.

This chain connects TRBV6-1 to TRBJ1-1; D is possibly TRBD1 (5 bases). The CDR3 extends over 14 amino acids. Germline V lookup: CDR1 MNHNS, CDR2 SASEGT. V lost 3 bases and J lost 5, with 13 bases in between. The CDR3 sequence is CASSEGGWRTEAFF. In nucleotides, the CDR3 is TGTGCCAGCAGTGAGGGGGGTTGGAGGACTGAAGCTTTCTTT.

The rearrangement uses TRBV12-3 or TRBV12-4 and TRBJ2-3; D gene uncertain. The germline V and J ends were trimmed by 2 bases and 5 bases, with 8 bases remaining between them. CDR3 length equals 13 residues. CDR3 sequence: CASSLKDRDTQYF. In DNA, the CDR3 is TGTGCCAGCAGTTTAAAGGATAGAGATACGCAGTATTTT.

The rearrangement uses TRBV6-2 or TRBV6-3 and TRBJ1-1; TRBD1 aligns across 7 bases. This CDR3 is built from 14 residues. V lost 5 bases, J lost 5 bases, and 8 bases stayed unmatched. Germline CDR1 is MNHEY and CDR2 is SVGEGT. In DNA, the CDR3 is TGTGCCAGCAGTCTCCACAGGGGTGGGACTGAAGCTTTCTTT. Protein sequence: CASSLHRGGTEAFF.

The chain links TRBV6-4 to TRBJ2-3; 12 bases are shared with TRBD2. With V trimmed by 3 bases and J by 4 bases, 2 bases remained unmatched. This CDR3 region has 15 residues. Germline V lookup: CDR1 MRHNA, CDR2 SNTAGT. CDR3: CASSESSGGADTQYF. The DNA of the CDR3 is TGTGCCAGCAGTGAGTCTAGCGGGGGGGCAGATACGCAGTATTTT.